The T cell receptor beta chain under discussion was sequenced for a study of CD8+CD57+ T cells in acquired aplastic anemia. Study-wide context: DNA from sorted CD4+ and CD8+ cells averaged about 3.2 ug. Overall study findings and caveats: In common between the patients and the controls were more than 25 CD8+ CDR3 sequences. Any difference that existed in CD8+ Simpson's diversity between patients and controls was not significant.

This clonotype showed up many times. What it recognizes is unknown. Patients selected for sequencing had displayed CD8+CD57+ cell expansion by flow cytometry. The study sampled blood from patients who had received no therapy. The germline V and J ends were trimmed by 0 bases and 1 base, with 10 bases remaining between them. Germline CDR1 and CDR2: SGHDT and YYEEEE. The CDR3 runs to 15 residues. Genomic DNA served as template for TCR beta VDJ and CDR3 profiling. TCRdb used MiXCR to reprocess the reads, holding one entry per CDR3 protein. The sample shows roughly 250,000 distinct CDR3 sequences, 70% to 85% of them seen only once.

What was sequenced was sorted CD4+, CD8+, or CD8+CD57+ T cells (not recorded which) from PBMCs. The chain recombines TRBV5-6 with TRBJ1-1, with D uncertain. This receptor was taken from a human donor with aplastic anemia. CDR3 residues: CASSLGVAGNTEAFF. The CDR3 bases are TGTGCCAGCAGCTTGGGGGTGGCAGGGAACACTGAAGCTTTCTTT.